One sample yielded the 19 T cell receptor beta chains listed below, sequenced in a study of blood T cells in healthy people across ages (dated by TCRdb to between 2015 and 2016). Library generation was performed with 5' RACE. The reads were generated on an Illumina HiSeq 2500. A second 7 to 11 cycle PCR used a sample-barcoded 5' primer and a J-beta primer mix. The public reads were reprocessed in TCRdb via fastp at Q25 and MiXCR, keeping in-frame beta chains. Each record represents a unique CDR3 protein, reported with the most common genes and DNA among its rows. Recorded for this sample are 650,000 to 800,000 distinct CDR3 sequences; 45% to 60% of them occurred a single time. In total, the top ten clones hold around an eighth of the sample. Material: blood. These receptors came from an elderly woman in good health.

Concerning this clonotype itself: A much larger clonotype is one base distant, so this may be a read error. The rearrangement uses TRBV20-1 and TRBJ1-2; TRBD1 is a possible D gene (6 bases). CDR3 length: 14 residues. Trimming took off 6 bases at V and 12 bases at J, with 26 bases between the two ends. Germline lookup yields CDR1 DFQATT and CDR2 SNEGSKA (reference sequence). Written as DNA, the CDR3 is TGCAGTGCCCCAGGCGGACAGACTCGGAAAGGCCACACCTTC. It codes for CSAPGGQTRKGHTF.

The chain employs TRBV29-1 and TRBJ2-7; tentatively, D is TRBD2 (5 bases). The CDR3 loop spans 13 amino acids. CDR1 and CDR2 from the germline V gene are SQVTM and ANQGSEA. Between the trimmed V and J ends, which lost 4 bases and 0 bases, there was a span of 10 bases. The CDR3 region is CSVVEGSSYEQYF. CDR3 DNA: TGCAGCGTTGTCGAGGGAAGCTCCTACGAGCAGTACTTC.

This chain joins TRBV20-1 and TRBJ2-1; D may be TRBD1 (6 bases). The DNA end lines up better with TRBJ2-7; the J call may be wrong. The CDR3 loop spans 13 amino acids. CDR1 and CDR2 from the germline V gene are DFQATT and SNEGSKA (reference sequence). CDR3 DNA: TGCAGCCCAGGCAGGGGCTCCTACAATGAGCAGTACTTC. Protein sequence: CSPGRGSYNEQYF.

The CDR3 loop reads CSARKLAGGPYNEQYF. CDR3 in DNA: TGCAGTGCTAGAAAGCTAGCGGGGGGCCCATACAATGAGCAGTACTTC. The chain carries TRBV20-1 and TRBJ2-1; TRBD2 matches 11 bases. Gene TRBJ2-7 matches the end of the DNA better, so the J call may be wrong. This CDR3 has 16 amino acids. Per the germline V gene, CDR1 is DFQATT and CDR2 is SNEGSKA (reference sequence).

Concerning this clonotype: This may come from a read error, since a much larger clone is one base off. V gene TRBV15 combines with J gene TRBJ2-3; D remains ambiguous. The length of the CDR3 is 13 residues. CDR1 is LNHNV, CDR2 YYDKDF, per germline (reference sequence). CDR3 nucleotides: TGTGCCACCCGCAGGAGCGGCACAGATACGCAGTATTTT. As protein: CATRRSGTDTQYF.

This clonotype was picked up a small number of times. The chain combines TRBV6-2 or TRBV6-3 with TRBJ2-3; D is perhaps TRBD1 or TRBD2 (5 bases each). Germline-derived CDR1 and CDR2 are MNHEY and SVGEGT. CDR3 length: 11 residues. Between the trimmed V and J ends, which lost 9 bases and 11 bases, there was a span of 15 bases. In nucleotides, the CDR3 is TGTGCCAGTTCCCCGGGGCCTTGGCAGTATTTT. Translation: CASSPGPWQYF.

This clonotype came up once. The rearrangement joins TRBV12-3 or TRBV12-4 to TRBJ2-1, with 15 bases that match TRBD2. With 8 bases clipped from V and 1 base from J, the junction kept 6 bases outside the gene matches. The CDR3 has 17 residues. DNA for the CDR3: TGTGCCAGCCGTTCTGGGACTAGCGGGGGGTCCTACAATGAGCAGTTCTTC. Translation gives CASRSGTSGGSYNEQFF.

The gene calls are TRBV6-1 and TRBJ1-4; D unclear. The CDR3 length is 10 residues. With 7 bases removed from V and 10 bases from J, the gap between germline ends came to 7 bases. Germline loops: CDR1 MNHNS, CDR2 SASEGT. CDR3 DNA: TGTGCCAGCAACGAAGGAAAACTGTTTTTT. Residues: CASNEGKLFF.

J is TRBJ1-3 and V is TRBV7-9; D gene unclear. The CDR3 covers 15 residues. CDR1 and CDR2 (germline): SEHNR, FQNEAQ (reference sequence). V lost 2 bases and J 0 bases, leaving 8 bases between the germline ends. The CDR3 region has the DNA TGTGCCAGCAGCTTAACAGAAGTCTCTGGAAACACCATATATTTT. Translation gives CASSLTEVSGNTIYF.

V is TRBV4-3 and J is TRBJ2-3; D may match TRBD1 or TRBD2 (6 bases each). CDR3 length equals 18 residues. Trimming pared 2 bases from V and 2 bases from J, leaving 20 bases between. Germline CDR1 reads LGHNA; CDR2 reads YSLEER. In DNA, the CDR3 is TGCGCCAGCAGCCAATACTCAACGGGGGCCGACTACACAGATACGCAGTATTTT. As protein: CASSQYSTGADYTDTQYF.

V usage is TRBV20-1 and J usage is TRBJ1-3; the D is unclear. The germline CDR1 and CDR2 sequences are DFQATT and SNEGSKA (reference sequence). The V and J ends lost 0 bases and 0 bases respectively, with 9 bases between them. The CDR3 loop spans 15 amino acids. The CDR3 coding sequence is TGCAGTGCTAGAGATGCTGAATTCTCTGGAAACACCATATATTTT. This translates into CSARDAEFSGNTIYF.

On this clonotype: A single base separates this from a much larger clone, so it may be a read error. The chain uses TRBV3-1 and TRBJ2-7; 10 bases align to TRBD2. The ends lost 0 bases at V and 7 bases at J; junction bases unmatched: 12. Looked up from germline, CDR1 is LGHDT and CDR2 is YNNKEL (reference sequence). The CDR3 runs to 17 residues. The CDR3 region is CASSQDLWSGGAVEQYF. The CDR3 DNA reads as TGTGCCAGCAGCCAAGATCTTTGGAGCGGGGGGGCGGTTGAGCAGTACTTC.

This clonotype came up many times. The chain joins TRBV7-3 to TRBJ2-5; the D is unclear. The CDR3 covers 14 residues. Germline V gene sequence: CDR1 SGHTA, CDR2 FQGTGA. The V end was cut by 3 bases, the J end by 5 bases, with 13 bases between. The CDR3 protein is CASSFDSSSETQYF. The CDR3 region has the DNA TGTGCCAGCAGCTTCGACTCTAGTTCCGAGACCCAGTACTTC.

In regard to this clonotype: This may arise from a read error, as a much more abundant clone is one base away. The gene calls are TRBV2 and TRBJ2-5, with 7 bases identical to TRBD2. The J segment lost 0 bases and the V segment lost 11 bases, leaving 9 bases of the junction unmatched. The CDR3 contains 14 residues. The germline V gene encodes CDR1 SNHLY and CDR2 FYNNEI. The CDR3 loop reads CAGLLGGDQETQYF. The CDR3, as DNA: TGTGCCGGTCTTTTGGGGGGGGACCAAGAGACCCAGTACTTC.

This clonotype was recorded at least ten times. The chain combines TRBV10-3 with TRBJ2-6; 7 bases agree with TRBD1. Per the germline V gene, CDR1 is ENHRY and CDR2 is SYGVKD. Unmatched junction bases numbered 11, after V lost 6 bases and J lost 0 bases. This CDR3 contains 18 residues. CDR3 sequence (DNA): TGTGCCATCAGCAGGACAGGCCCCTCACCCTCTGGGGCCAACGTCCTGACTTTC. Residues: CAISRTGPSPSGANVLTF.

The V and J genes are TRBV7-2 and TRBJ2-4, with unresolved D. CDR1 and CDR2 (germline): SGHTA, FQGNSA. Deletions cut 0 bases from V and 2 bases from J, with 8 bases between. The CDR3 is made up of 15 amino acids. The CDR3 DNA sequence: TGTGCCAGCAGCTTAGCGACCGGACCCAAAAACATTCAGTACTTC. Translating it yields CASSLATGPKNIQYF.

In this sample, this clonotype turned up a few times. This rearrangement joins TRBV12-3 or TRBV12-4 to TRBJ2-4; D may correspond to TRBD1 or TRBD2 (5 bases each). CDR3 length: 14 amino acids. V was pared by 4 bases and J by 3 bases, with 10 bases between. This CDR3 reads CASSSRGVKNIQYF. DNA for the CDR3: TGTGCCAGCAGTTCCCGAGGGGTCAAAAACATTCAGTACTTC.

V usage is TRBV6-6 and J usage is TRBJ2-7, with 10 nucleotides matching TRBD2. V trimming: 4 bases; J trimming: 4 bases; junction bases outside the gene matches: 13. The CDR3 has 17 amino acids. Germline V gene lookup returns CDR1 MNHNY and CDR2 SVGAGI (reference sequence). In DNA form, the CDR3 reads TGTGCCAGCAGTTCCCCCAACCATAGCGGGAGGTGGTACGAGCAGTACTTC. Translating it yields CASSSPNHSGRWYEQYF.

The sample holds many counts of this clonotype. DNA of the CDR3: TGTGCCAGCAGCCTTGGAGTTTACAGGACGGGAACAGATACGCAGTATTTT. Encoded protein: CASSLGVYRTGTDTQYF. The rearrangement joins TRBV5-5 to TRBJ2-3; TRBD1 or TRBD2 may be the D gene (5 bases each). V was trimmed by 4 bases and J by 3 bases, leaving 21 bases between them. In germline, CDR1 is SGHKS, CDR2 YYEKEE (reference sequence). The CDR3 extends over 17 amino acids.